This T cell receptor (beta chain) was sequenced during a study of blood T cell repertoires in COVID-19. Overall study: In each case, the material was cDNA or gDNA derived from T cells, B-cell-depleted T cells, or PBMCs.

Participants came from under 30 US areas, aged roughly 18 to 95 years. Researchers sorted participants into cohorts using their self-reported clinical history. Donors in Cohort 3 counted as recovered after two negative PCRs, clearance, or symptom resolution. In this sample, this clone turned up once. Clones were read by immunoSEQ multiplex PCR, and TCRdb kept only the in-frame ones, dropping some. The sample lists over 120,000 clones; approximately 79% were seen once. The CDR3 extends over 16 amino acids. V lost 5 bases to trimming and J lost 2 bases, with 18 bases between them. Germline-derived CDR1 and CDR2 are SEHNR and FQNEAQ (reference sequence).

The sequence came from a woman in her forties or fifties who had recovered from COVID-19. The rearrangement links TRBV7-9 to TRBJ2-5; TRBD2 is a possible D gene (6 bases). The sequenced sample was PBMCs or T cells enriched from blood (not recorded which). The CDR3 region has the DNA TGTGCCAGCAGCCCCTGGGGCGGGGAATTACAAGAGACCCAGTACTTC. It encodes CASSPWGGELQETQYF.